Listed below are T cell receptor beta chains from one sample, sequenced in a study of spatial heterogeneity in lung cancer. MiXCR, applied by TCRdb to the 5' RACE reads, yields one record per CDR3 protein. The sample consists of 10,000 to 13,000 distinct CDR3 sequences, around 9.3% of them appearing once. This material consisted of PBMCs, taken at surgery. Receptors originate from a male donor with early-stage non-small cell lung cancer. The CDR3 runs from the conserved cysteine through the conserved F or W. D genes are given only for firm matches. Each size is once, few, many or a size class.

cdr3_nt,cdr3_aa,clone_size,v_call,d_call,j_call
TGCAGTGCCGATGAGGGGCAGAACACTGAAGCTTTCTTT,CSADEGQNTEAFF,many,TRBV20-1,-,TRBJ1-1
TGTGCCAGCAGTTACGGGGGGCCCACAGATACGCAGTATTTT,CASSYGGPTDTQYF,many,TRBV6-6,-,TRBJ2-3
TGTGCCAGCAGCCACCCGACGGTTCGGTCAACTAATGAAAAACTGTTTTTT,CASSHPTVRSTNEKLFF,many,TRBV7-9,-,TRBJ1-4
TGTGCCAGTAGTATAAGGGCGAGCACAGATACGCAGTATTTT,CASSIRASTDTQYF,many,TRBV19,-,TRBJ2-3
TGCAGCGTTGATGTCTCTGGGGCCAACGTCCTGACTTTC,CSVDVSGANVLTF,many,TRBV29-1,-,TRBJ2-6
TGTGCCAGCAGCCGCCGGACTAGCGGGGGACCTACTAGCACAGATACGCAGTATTTT,CASSRRTSGGPTSTDTQYF,many,TRBV7-2,TRBD2,TRBJ2-3
TGTGCCAGCAGCAAGTCATCAAGGGGGCAGTACGAGCAGTACTTC,CASSKSSRGQYEQYF,many,TRBV21-1,-,TRBJ2-7
TGTGCCAGCAGCTTGGTGCTAGCGTCCGGGGAGCTGTTTTTT,CASSLVLASGELFF,many,TRBV5-4,-,TRBJ2-2
TGTGCCAGTAGGACAGGTTCCTCTGGGGCCAACGTCCTGACTTTC,CASRTGSSGANVLTF,medium-sized,TRBV19,-,TRBJ2-6
TGTGCCAGCTCACCACTCCAGGGGGTCGGGAATGAGCAGTTCTTC,CASSPLQGVGNEQFF,many,TRBV18,TRBD1,TRBJ2-1
TGTGCCAGCAGCCCCGGACTAGCGGATTACGAGCAGTACTTC,CASSPGLADYEQYF,medium-sized,TRBV27,TRBD2,TRBJ2-7
TGCGCCAGCAGCGGGAGGGGTGAATCCTACAATGAGCAGTTCTTC,CASSGRGESYNEQFF,many,TRBV5-1,TRBD2,TRBJ2-1
TGTGCCAGCGCGGGACAACCCCCGTACACTAACTATGGCTACACCTTC,CASAGQPPYTNYGYTF,medium-sized,TRBV6-1,-,TRBJ1-2
TGCGCCAGCCTACTCGGGGGGCCTACAGATACGCAGTATTTT,CASLLGGPTDTQYF,medium-sized,TRBV5-1,-,TRBJ2-3
TGTGCCAGCAGTTTCCACTCCTACGAGCAGTACTTC,CASSFHSYEQYF,medium-sized,TRBV12-3/TRBV12-4,-,TRBJ2-7
TGCAGTGCTAGTCCGCAGGTGGGGGGAACTGAAGCTTTCTTT,CSASPQVGGTEAFF,many,TRBV20-1,-,TRBJ1-1